The 9 T cell receptor beta chains below come from one sample, sequenced in a study of OX40 agonist ivuxolimab in advanced cancers. TCRdb keeps only in-frame clones here, not all; method: immunoSEQ multiplex PCR. The sample records 53,000 or so clones, about 81% being singletons. The source was CD4+ or CD8+ T cells sorted from blood, collected in a trial of the OX40 agonist ivuxolimab. The receptors were sampled from an adult with an advanced solid tumor such as melanoma, head and neck, liver or kidney cancer.

This clone was counted a single time. The CDR3 is CASSFRSNEKLFF. The CDR3 region has the DNA TGTGCCAGTTCTTTTAGGTCGAATGAAAAACTGTTTTTT. The gene calls are TRBV6-5 and TRBJ1-4; D unresolved. CDR3 size: 13 residues. Per germline, CDR1 MNHEY and CDR2 SVGAGI. V lost 9 bases to trimming and J lost 5 bases, with 13 bases between them.

This clone was found once. The chain links TRBV28 to TRBJ2-7; 8 bases match TRBD2. Losses at the gene ends were 7 bases for V and 5 bases for J; bases not matched to a gene: 28. The CDR3 is 20 amino acids. Germline CDR1 reads MDHEN; CDR2 reads SYDVKM. The CDR3: CASTKPAALAGNDLGHEQYF. As DNA, the CDR3 is TGTGCCAGCACCAAACCGGCTGCCTTAGCGGGGAACGACCTAGGCCACGAGCAGTACTTC.

The chain has TRBV6-5 and TRBJ2-3; D tentatively fits TRBD1 or TRBD2 (5 bases each). The V end lost 2 bases, the J end lost 5 bases, and 11 bases lay between the germline ends. The CDR3 contains 14 residues. Germline V CDR1 and CDR2: MNHEY, SVGAGI. This CDR3 is CASSYRGVGDTQYF. CDR3 nucleotide sequence: TGTGCCAGCAGTTACCGGGGCGTAGGAGATACGCAGTATTTT.

V is TRBV13 and J is TRBJ2-3; perhaps TRBD1 as D (6 bases). Trimming left V 5 bases short and J 5 bases short, with 20 bases between. CDR1 and CDR2 from the germline V gene are PRHDT and FYEKMQ (reference sequence). The CDR3 sequence is 16 residues long. CDR3 in amino acids: CASSPPGTGLGDTQYF. The CDR3 coding sequence is TGTGCCAGCAGCCCACCGGGAACAGGGCTTGGAGATACGCAGTATTTT. Based on the CDR3 plus reference TRBV13 and TRBJ2-3, the full variable domain is AAGVIQSPRHLIKEKRETATLKCYPIPRHDTVYWYQQGPGQDPQFLISFYEKMQSDKGSIPDRFSAQQFSDYHSELNMSSLELGDSALYFCASSPPGTGLGDTQYFGPGTRLTVL.

In DNA form, the CDR3 reads TGTGCCAGTACTGAAGTGCGCTCCCAGGCGGGCTACACCTTC. This sequence encodes CASTEVRSQAGYTF. The chain employs TRBV2 and TRBJ1-2; no firm D call. V lost 9 bases, J lost 8 bases, and 22 bases lay in between. Germline CDR1 SNHLY, CDR2 FYNNEI. The length of the CDR3 is 14 residues.

This sequence joins TRBV9 and TRBJ2-1; 9 bases are shared with TRBD1. The germline CDR1 and CDR2 sequences are SGDLS and YYNGEE. This CDR3 has 16 amino acids. The trim removed 4 bases at V and 8 bases at J, leaving 13 bases unmatched. The CDR3 nucleotides are TGTGCCAGCAGCCCGATACCGGGACAGGGAGGGTATGAGCAGTTCTTC. Protein: CASSPIPGQGGYEQFF. Using reference TRBV9 and TRBJ2-1 for the parts outside the CDR3, the full variable domain is DSGVTQTPKHLITATGQRVTLRCSPRSGDLSVYWYQQSLDQGLQFLIQYYNGEERAKGNILERFSAQQFPDLHSELNLSSLELGDSALYFCASSPIPGQGGYEQFFGPGTRLTVL.

This chain uses TRBV7-8 with TRBJ2-7, with D tentatively TRBD2 (5 bases). The CDR3 sequence is 15 residues long. Germline V gene data show CDR1 as SGHVS and CDR2 as FQNEAQ. Trimming left V 4 bases short and J 2 bases short, with 15 bases between. This chain's CDR3 is CASSSRGQRTYEQYF. CDR3 nucleotide sequence: TGTGCCAGCAGCTCCCGGGGTCAAAGGACCTACGAGCAGTACTTC.

The chain links TRBV2 to TRBJ2-5, with D maybe TRBD2 (6 bases). The CDR3 has 13 amino acids. Trimming cost V 4 bases and J 7 bases, with 13 bases left between them. CDR1 is SNHLY and CDR2 is FYNNEI in the germline V gene. The CDR3 loop reads CASSGGDGRTQYF. Written as DNA, the CDR3 is TGTGCCAGCAGTGGGGGGGACGGCCGGACCCAGTACTTC.

The genes are TRBV5-1 and TRBJ1-6; D is possibly TRBD1 (5 bases). CDR1 SGHRS and CDR2 YFSETQ come from the germline V gene. The CDR3 has 15 amino acids. V lost 4 bases to trimming and J lost 9 bases, with 17 bases between them. The CDR3 bases are TGCGCCAGCAGCCTTGGGGAGACAGCAGTTTCACCCCTCCACTTT. Translated: CASSLGETAVSPLHF.